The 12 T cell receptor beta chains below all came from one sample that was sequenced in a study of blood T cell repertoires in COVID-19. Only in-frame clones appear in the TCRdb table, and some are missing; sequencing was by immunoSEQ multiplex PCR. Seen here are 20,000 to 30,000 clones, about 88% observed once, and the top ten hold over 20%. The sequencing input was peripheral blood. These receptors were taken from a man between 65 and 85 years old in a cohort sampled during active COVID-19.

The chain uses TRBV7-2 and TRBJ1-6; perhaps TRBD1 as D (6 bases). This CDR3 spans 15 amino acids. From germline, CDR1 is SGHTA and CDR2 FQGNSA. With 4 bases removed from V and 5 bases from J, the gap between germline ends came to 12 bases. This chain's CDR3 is CASSSGQLNNSPLHF. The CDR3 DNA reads TGTGCCAGCAGCTCAGGACAGCTCAATAATTCACCCCTCCACTTT.

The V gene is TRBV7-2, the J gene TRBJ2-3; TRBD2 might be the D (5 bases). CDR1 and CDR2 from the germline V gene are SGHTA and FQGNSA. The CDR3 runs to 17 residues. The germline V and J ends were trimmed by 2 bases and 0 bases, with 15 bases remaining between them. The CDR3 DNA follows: TGTGCCAGCAGCTTACGGGCGACCGGACTGAGCACAGATACGCAGTATTTT. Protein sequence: CASSLRATGLSTDTQYF.

The CDR3 reads CASSQAPGRGVNTEAFF. The CDR3 nucleotides read TGTGCCAGCAGCCAGGCCCCGGGGCGGGGGGTGAACACTGAAGCTTTCTTT. The chain carries TRBV7-9 and TRBJ1-1, with D maybe TRBD1 (5 bases). Germline loops: CDR1 SEHNR, CDR2 FQNEAQ (reference sequence). The V end was cut by 5 bases, the J end by 0 bases, with 19 bases between. The CDR3 runs 17 residues.

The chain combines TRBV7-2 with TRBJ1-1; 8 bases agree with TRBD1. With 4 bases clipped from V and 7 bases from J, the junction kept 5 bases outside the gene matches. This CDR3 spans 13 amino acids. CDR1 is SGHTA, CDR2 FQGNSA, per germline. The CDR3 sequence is CASSSRTGYEAFF. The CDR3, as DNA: TGTGCCAGCAGCTCTAGGACAGGGTATGAAGCTTTCTTT.

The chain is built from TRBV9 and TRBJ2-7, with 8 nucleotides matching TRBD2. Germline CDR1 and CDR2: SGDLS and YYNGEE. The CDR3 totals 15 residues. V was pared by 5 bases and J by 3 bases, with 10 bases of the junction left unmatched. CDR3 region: CASRRTSSENYEQYF. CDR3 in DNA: TGTGCCAGCAGGCGGACTAGCAGTGAAAACTACGAGCAGTACTTC.

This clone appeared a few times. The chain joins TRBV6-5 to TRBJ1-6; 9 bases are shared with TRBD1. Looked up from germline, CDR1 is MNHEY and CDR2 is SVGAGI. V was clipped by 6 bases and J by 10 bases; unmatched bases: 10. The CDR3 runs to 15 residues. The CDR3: CASSSGQGERSPLHF. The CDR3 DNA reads TGTGCCAGCAGCTCGGGACAGGGAGAGCGATCACCCCTCCACTTT.

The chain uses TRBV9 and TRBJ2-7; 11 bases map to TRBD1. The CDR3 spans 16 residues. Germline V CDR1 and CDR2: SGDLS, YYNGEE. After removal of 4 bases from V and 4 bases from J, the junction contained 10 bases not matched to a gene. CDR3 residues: CASSNSGTGGQYEQYF. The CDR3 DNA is TGTGCCAGCAGCAATAGCGGGACAGGGGGGCAGTACGAGCAGTACTTC.

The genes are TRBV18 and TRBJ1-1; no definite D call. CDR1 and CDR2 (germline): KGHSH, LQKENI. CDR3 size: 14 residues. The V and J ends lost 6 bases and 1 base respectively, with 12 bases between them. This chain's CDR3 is CASSEGVGNTEAFF. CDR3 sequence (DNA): TGTGCCAGCTCTGAGGGAGTAGGGAACACTGAAGCTTTCTTT.

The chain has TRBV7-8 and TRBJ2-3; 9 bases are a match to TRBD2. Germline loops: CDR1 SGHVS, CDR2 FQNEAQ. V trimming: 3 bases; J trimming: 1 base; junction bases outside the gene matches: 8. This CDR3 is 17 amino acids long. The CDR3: CASSFLEREVGTDTQYF. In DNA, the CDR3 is TGTGCCAGCAGCTTTCTAGAGCGGGAGGTGGGCACAGATACGCAGTATTTT. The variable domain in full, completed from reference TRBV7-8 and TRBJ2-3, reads GAGVSQSPRYKVAKRGQDVALRCDPISGHVSLFWYQQALGQGPEFLTYFQNEAQLDKSGLPSDRFFAERPEGSVSTLKIQRTQQEDSAVYLCASSFLEREVGTDTQYFGPGTRLTVL.

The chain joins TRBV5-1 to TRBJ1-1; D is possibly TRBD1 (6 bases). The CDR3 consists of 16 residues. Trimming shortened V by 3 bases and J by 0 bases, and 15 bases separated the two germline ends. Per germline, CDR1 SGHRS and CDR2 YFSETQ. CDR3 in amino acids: CASSWGTPHMNTEAFF. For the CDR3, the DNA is TGCGCCAGCAGCTGGGGGACACCCCATATGAACACTGAAGCTTTCTTT.

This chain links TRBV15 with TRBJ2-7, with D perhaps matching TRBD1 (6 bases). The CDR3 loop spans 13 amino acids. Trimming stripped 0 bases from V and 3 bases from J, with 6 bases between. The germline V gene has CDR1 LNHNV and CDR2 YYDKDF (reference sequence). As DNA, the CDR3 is TGTGCCACCAGCAGAGAAGGGGGCTACGAGCAGTACTTC. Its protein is CATSREGGYEQYF.

The CDR3 sequence is CASRRTPHSDSQGTVAGNTIYF. The CDR3 nucleotides are TGTGCCAGTAGAAGGACCCCCCACAGCGACTCCCAGGGAACGGTGGCTGGAAACACCATATATTTT. This chain uses TRBV19 with TRBJ1-3, with D maybe TRBD1 (5 bases). V shed 6 bases and J shed 2 bases, with 35 bases lying between them. This CDR3 contains 22 residues. CDR1 is LNHDA and CDR2 is SQIVND in the germline V gene (reference sequence).